Following are 8 T cell receptor beta chains from one sample sequenced in a study of response to subunit inactivated influenza vaccine. Using its own MiXCR run on the RT-PCR reads, TCRdb lists one record per CDR3 protein. The sample lists hundreds of thousands of distinct CDR3 sequences; approximately 15% were seen once. The input for sequencing was PBMCs from blood, taken about 12 days after vaccination. The receptors stem from a man aged 50 or older who received an inactivated influenza vaccine.

This clonotype was counted between two and nine times. The rearrangement uses TRBV5-6 and TRBJ1-2; D call uncertain. The CDR3 has 16 amino acids. The V end lost 4 bases, the J end lost 4 bases, and 20 bases lay between the germline ends. Germline assignment: CDR1 SGHDT and CDR2 YYEEEE. CDR3 sequence: CASSPTTLLTAYGYTF. The DNA for the CDR3 is TGTGCCAGCAGCCCGACGACCCTCCTTACTGCCTATGGCTACACCTTC.

This sequence joins TRBV7-9 and TRBJ2-3; 8 nucleotides agree with TRBD1. Germline assignment: CDR1 SEHNR and CDR2 FQNEAQ (reference sequence). With 5 bases clipped from V and 10 bases from J, the junction kept 8 bases outside the gene matches. This CDR3 spans 13 amino acids. CDR3 nucleotide sequence: TGTGCCAGCAGCGAAGGACAGGGCGGCGCGCAGTATTTT. Its translation: CASSEGQGGAQYF.

A few counts support this clonotype. The chain carries TRBV7-8 and TRBJ2-1; D possibly matches TRBD1 or TRBD2 (5 bases each). Germline loops: CDR1 SGHVS, CDR2 FQNEAQ. The CDR3 runs to 15 residues. Trimming shortened V by 4 bases and J by 5 bases, and 15 bases separated the two germline ends. This CDR3 reads CASSSPFGGDNEQFF. CDR3 in DNA: TGTGCCAGCAGCTCTCCGTTTGGGGGAGACAATGAGCAGTTCTTC.

This clonotype appeared many times. J is TRBJ2-7 and V is TRBV7-9; the match to TRBD2 covers 13 bases. The CDR3 has 15 residues. CDR1 and CDR2 (germline): SEHNR, FQNEAQ (reference sequence). The trim removed 1 base at V and 5 bases at J, leaving 2 bases unmatched. The CDR3 region has the DNA TGTGCCAGCAGCTTAGTGACTAGCGGGAGGAACGAGCAGTACTTC. Protein product: CASSLVTSGRNEQYF.

The sample holds many counts of this clonotype. This rearrangement joins TRBV20-1 to TRBJ1-5, with 7 bases aligning to TRBD1. CDR3 length equals 14 residues. The germline V gene encodes CDR1 DFQATT and CDR2 SNEGSKA (reference sequence). Trimming took 5 bases from V and 3 from J; bases not matched to a gene: 7. CDR3 loop: CSASPGGYNQPQHF. The DNA for the CDR3 is TGCAGTGCTTCCCCAGGGGGATACAATCAGCCCCAGCATTTT.

The chain is built from TRBV28 and TRBJ2-7; 8 positions agree with TRBD1. Germline assignment: CDR1 MDHEN and CDR2 SYDVKM. The ends lost 6 bases at V and 6 bases at J; junction bases unmatched: 10. The CDR3 totals 14 residues. The CDR3: CASSEALRGLEQYF. CDR3 DNA sequence: TGTGCCAGCAGCGAAGCGCTCAGGGGGCTCGAGCAGTACTTC.

The V call is TRBV2, the J call TRBJ2-3; 7 nucleotides match TRBD2. The CDR3 covers 16 residues. With V trimmed by 6 bases and J by 4 bases, 13 bases remained unmatched. Germline-derived CDR1 and CDR2 are SNHLY and FYNNEI. The CDR3 loop is CASRRDYPGSADTQYF. In nucleotides, the CDR3 is TGTGCCAGCAGGCGGGACTATCCGGGCTCGGCAGATACGCAGTATTTT.

This chain joins TRBV20-1 and TRBJ2-3; 8 bases map to TRBD1. V dropped 6 bases and J dropped 1; count of bases not matched to a gene: 6. Germline CDR1 reads DFQATT; CDR2 reads SNEGSKA (reference sequence). CDR3 length equals 14 residues. The CDR3 protein is CSARGLGGTDTQYF. In nucleotides, the CDR3 is TGCAGTGCCAGGGGGCTCGGAGGCACAGATACGCAGTATTTT.